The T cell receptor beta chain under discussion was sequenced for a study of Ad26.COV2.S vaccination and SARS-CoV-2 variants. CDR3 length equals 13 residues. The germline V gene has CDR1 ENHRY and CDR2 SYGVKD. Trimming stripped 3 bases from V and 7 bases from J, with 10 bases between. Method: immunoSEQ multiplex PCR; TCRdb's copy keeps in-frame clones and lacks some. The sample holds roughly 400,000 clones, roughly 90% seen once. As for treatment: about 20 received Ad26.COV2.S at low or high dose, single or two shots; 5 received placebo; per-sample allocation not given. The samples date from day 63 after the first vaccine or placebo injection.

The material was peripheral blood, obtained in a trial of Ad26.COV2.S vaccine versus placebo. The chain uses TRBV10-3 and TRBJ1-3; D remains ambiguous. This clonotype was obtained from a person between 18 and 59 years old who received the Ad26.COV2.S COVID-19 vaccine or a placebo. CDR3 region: CAISETLDNTIYF. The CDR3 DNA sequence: TGTGCCATCAGTGAAACTCTGGATAACACCATATATTTT.